These 27 T cell receptor beta chains originate from one sample sequenced in a study of cytomegalovirus exposure and HLA in healthy donors. The PCR ran on 60 Vbeta and 13 Jbeta primers. Here immunoSEQ multiplex PCR was the method, and the copy in TCRdb shows in-frame clones only, minus some. The sample shows a few hundred thousand clones, around 90% of them seen only once. The sequenced material came from PBMCs. These receptor sequences come from a girl aged 2 to 9 in good health and CMV-seronegative.

This chain links TRBV27 with TRBJ1-4; weak D call: TRBD1 (6 bases). This CDR3 comprises 14 residues. CDR1 is MNHEY, CDR2 SMNVEV, per germline (reference sequence). V was pared by 2 bases and J by 7 bases, with 11 bases between. The CDR3 spells CASSLGGAGEKLFF. In DNA, the CDR3 is TGTGCCAGCAGTTTAGGGGGCGCGGGTGAAAAACTGTTTTTT.

The chain is built from TRBV19 and TRBJ1-3; D remains unclear. There are 16 residues in the CDR3. The germline CDR1 and CDR2 sequences are LNHDA and SQIVND (reference sequence). V lost 6 bases, J lost 0 bases, and 15 bases lay in between. The CDR3 nucleotides read TGTGCCAGTAGCCATAAGCCCCCTAGCTCTGGAAACACCATATATTTT. This sequence encodes CASSHKPPSSGNTIYF.

The V and J genes are TRBV19 and TRBJ2-5; a possible D gene is TRBD1 (5 bases). Between the trimmed V and J ends, which lost 2 bases and 4 bases, there was a span of 11 bases. Germline CDR1 and CDR2: LNHDA and SQIVND (reference sequence). The CDR3 runs to 14 residues. The CDR3 sequence is CASSITRVGETQYF. DNA of the CDR3: TGTGCCAGTAGTATAACCAGGGTAGGAGAGACCCAGTACTTC.

The V and J genes are TRBV5-1 and TRBJ1-2; D not certain. Germline V lookup: CDR1 SGHRS, CDR2 YFSETQ. The germline V and J ends were trimmed by 3 bases and 7 bases, with 25 bases remaining between them. The CDR3 is 17 amino acids. CDR3 sequence: CASSYNFADDSFGGYTF. DNA of the CDR3: TGCGCCAGCAGCTACAACTTCGCCGACGACTCGTTCGGTGGCTACACCTTC.

Written as DNA, the CDR3 is TGCAGCGTTGGTCGTTCCTCCTACAATGAGCAGTTCTTC. It encodes CSVGRSSYNEQFF. The chain employs TRBV29-1 and TRBJ2-1; D is ambiguous. The ends were cut back, 4 bases at V and 0 bases at J, with 7 bases in the middle. The CDR3 consists of 13 residues. Per the germline V gene, CDR1 is SQVTM and CDR2 is ANQGSEA.

The chain couples TRBV6-5 to TRBJ1-6; the match to TRBD1 covers 7 bases. In germline, CDR1 is MNHEY, CDR2 SVGAGI. Losses at the gene ends were 5 bases for V and 2 bases for J; bases not matched to a gene: 3. The CDR3 length is 15 residues. DNA of the CDR3: TGTGCCAGCAGTGCCGGACAGGCCTATAATTCACCCCTCCACTTT. Translation: CASSAGQAYNSPLHF.

The chain is built from TRBV11-3 and TRBJ2-2, with TRBD1 matching over 8 bases. CDR1 and CDR2 (germline): SGHNT, YENEEA. V dropped 5 bases and J dropped 3; count of bases not matched to a gene: 5. The CDR3 is 15 residues long. The CDR3 protein is CASSGQGGDTGELFF. Here the CDR3 DNA reads TGTGCCAGCAGCGGACAGGGAGGAGACACCGGGGAGCTGTTTTTT.

This chain connects TRBV5-1 to TRBJ2-1; 7 nucleotides line up with TRBD2. J was trimmed by 1 base and V by 0 bases; bases with no gene match: 7. The CDR3 consists of 17 residues. The germline gives CDR1 SGHRS, CDR2 YFSETQ. The CDR3 DNA reads as TGCGCCAGCAGCTTGGGGGGAGGGCGTATATCCTACAATGAGCAGTTCTTC. Amino acids: CASSLGGGRISYNEQFF. Drawing the rest from reference TRBV5-1 and TRBJ2-1, the complete variable domain is KAGVTQTPRYLIKTRGQQVTLSCSPISGHRSVSWYQQTPGQGLQFLFEYFSETQRNKGNFPGRFSGRQFSNSRSEMNVSTLELGDSALYLCASSLGGGRISYNEQFFGPGTRLTVL.

A single count supports this clone. The V call is TRBV30, the J call TRBJ2-1; TRBD2 matches at 7 bases. Germline assignment: CDR1 GTSNPN and CDR2 SVGIG (reference sequence). V was clipped by 4 bases and J by 8 bases; unmatched bases: 14. The CDR3 totals 15 residues. The chain's CDR3 is CAWTLLMGGVHEQFF. The CDR3 nucleotides read TGTGCCTGGACCCTCCTCATGGGGGGGGTGCATGAGCAGTTCTTC.

This clone was seen a single time. The CDR3 coding sequence is TGTGCCAGCAGCGGGGGACAGCTGAACACTGAAGCTTTCTTT. Translation: CASSGGQLNTEAFF. V and J are TRBV9 and TRBJ1-1, with 7 bases matching TRBD1. The V gene's germline CDR1 is SGDLS and CDR2 YYNGEE. This CDR3 is 14 amino acids long. The ends lost 3 bases at V and 0 bases at J; junction bases unmatched: 2.

The chain joins TRBV10-3 to TRBJ2-5, with 7 bases that match TRBD1. The CDR3 is 14 residues long. Germline loops: CDR1 ENHRY, CDR2 SYGVKD. Unmatched junction bases numbered 13, after V lost 10 bases and J lost 5 bases. CDR3 DNA sequence: TGTGCCAGCACTGATCACCCGGGACAGGAGACCCAGTACTTC. It encodes CASTDHPGQETQYF.

The chain recombines TRBV7-6 with TRBJ1-1; TRBD1 might be the D (5 bases). Trimming stripped 11 bases from V and 2 bases from J, with 12 bases between. Germline loops: CDR1 SGHVS, CDR2 FNYEAQ. The CDR3 consists of 12 residues. CDR3 amino acids: CAGRGDNTEAFF. In DNA, the CDR3 is TGTGCCGGTCGGGGGGACAACACTGAAGCTTTCTTT. The whole variable domain, remainder taken from reference TRBV7-6 and TRBJ1-1, is GAGVSQSPRYKVTKRGQDVALRCDPISGHVSLYWYRQALGQGPEFLTYFNYEAQQDKSGLPNDRFSAERPEGSISTLTIQRTEQRDSAMYRCAGRGDNTEAFFGQGTRLTVV.

V and J are TRBV2 and TRBJ2-7; no firm D call. With 4 bases removed from V and 6 bases from J, the gap between germline ends came to 16 bases. The CDR3 runs 14 residues. Per the germline V gene, CDR1 is SNHLY and CDR2 is FYNNEI. The DNA for the CDR3 is TGTGCCAGCAGTGCGATGGGTTACGGAGTCGAGCAGTACTTC. Its translation: CASSAMGYGVEQYF.

This chain links TRBV9 with TRBJ2-1; possible D gene TRBD2, 6 bases. The V gene lost 6 bases and the J gene lost 6 bases, with 13 bases spanning the gap. The CDR3 consists of 13 residues. CDR1 is SGDLS and CDR2 is YYNGEE in the germline V gene. The CDR3 protein is CASNEGGGNEQFF. The CDR3 nucleotides read TGTGCCAGCAACGAGGGAGGAGGCAATGAGCAGTTCTTC.

The chain employs TRBV7-9 and TRBJ2-5; 9 positions agree with TRBD1. The junction had 9 bases not matched to a gene; V was cut back by 5 bases and J by 5 bases. The CDR3 is 15 amino acids. Germline V gene data show CDR1 as SEHNR and CDR2 as FQNEAQ (reference sequence). CDR3 residues: CASSTGQGPLETQYF. In DNA, the CDR3 is TGTGCCAGCAGCACGGGACAGGGTCCGTTGGAGACCCAGTACTTC.

This clone was detected once. The chain links TRBV5-1 to TRBJ2-3, with 9 nucleotides matching TRBD2. J lost 2 bases, V lost 4 bases, and 8 bases had no gene match. Germline CDR1 and CDR2: SGHRS and YFSETQ. This CDR3 contains 16 residues. DNA for the CDR3: TGCGCCAGCAGCCCCCGGGTAGCGGGGGTCACAGATACGCAGTATTTT. This gives the protein CASSPRVAGVTDTQYF.

V usage is TRBV29-1 and J usage is TRBJ2-1; 7 bases align to TRBD1. CDR3 length equals 12 residues. Trimming cost V 6 bases and J 8 bases; bases outside gene matches: 7. Germline CDR1 SQVTM, CDR2 ANQGSEA. The CDR3 spells CSVSGTADEQFF. The CDR3 nucleotides are TGCAGCGTCTCCGGGACAGCGGATGAGCAGTTCTTC.

The chain is built from TRBV6-1 and TRBJ2-7; D is perhaps TRBD1 (6 bases). Germline CDR1 MNHNS, CDR2 SASEGT. CDR3 size: 14 residues. Between the trimmed V and J ends, which lost 5 bases and 3 bases, there was a span of 14 bases. The CDR3 DNA reads TGTGCCAGCAGTTTAGGGATAGGGGGCTACGAGCAGTACTTC. This sequence encodes CASSLGIGGYEQYF.

The chain combines TRBV19 with TRBJ1-2, with D possibly matching TRBD1 (5 bases). The ends were cut back, 3 bases at V and 5 bases at J, with 16 bases in the middle. Germline CDR1 and CDR2: LNHDA and SQIVND (reference sequence). This CDR3 region has 15 residues. The CDR3 reads CASSIDSSPRYGYTF. CDR3 DNA: TGTGCCAGTAGTATCGACAGTTCCCCTAGGTATGGCTACACCTTC.

This sequence joins TRBV12-2 and TRBJ2-7; TRBD2, as called in the table, went unchecked against the DNA. TRBV12-2 has pseudogene status. CDR3 length equals 17 residues. The CDR3 DNA reads TGTGCAAGTCGCTTAGGACCCACTAGCGGGCCATCCTACGAGCAGTACTTC. Translated: CASRLGPTSGPSYEQYF.

The chain uses TRBV6-1 and TRBJ1-4, with a weak D call TRBD1 (5 bases). Trimming removed 10 bases at V and 8 bases at J, with 17 bases between. CDR3 length equals 13 residues. Germline-derived CDR1 and CDR2 are MNHNS and SASEGT. As DNA, the CDR3 is TGTGCCATCGGGACGGGGGTTGGGGAAAAACTGTTTTTT. As protein: CAIGTGVGEKLFF.

The chain recombines TRBV10-3 with TRBJ2-1; D may be TRBD1 (6 bases). The CDR3 contains 13 residues. The V and J ends lost 2 bases and 10 bases respectively, with 12 bases between them. Germline loops: CDR1 ENHRY, CDR2 SYGVKD. This CDR3 is CAISELQTGEQFF. Here the CDR3 DNA reads TGTGCCATCAGTGAGCTGCAGACAGGCGAGCAGTTCTTC.

V and J are TRBV5-4 and TRBJ1-1; no clear D. Germline V CDR1 and CDR2: SGHNT, YYREEE (reference sequence). This CDR3 region has 13 residues. V gave up 3 bases and J gave up 1 base, with 7 bases separating them. CDR3 loop: CASSWRENTEAFF. The CDR3 nucleotides are TGTGCCAGCAGCTGGCGGGAGAACACTGAAGCTTTCTTT.

V is TRBV2 and J is TRBJ2-3; D unresolved. Trimming pared 10 bases from V and 3 bases from J, leaving 14 bases between. Germline CDR1 reads SNHLY; CDR2 reads FYNNEI. The length of the CDR3 is 13 residues. The CDR3 spells CAKRVPSTDTQYF. CDR3 sequence (DNA): TGTGCCAAAAGAGTACCGTCAACAGATACGCAGTATTTT.

The J gene is TRBJ2-5, the V gene TRBV18, with TRBD1 matching 7 bases. Per the germline V gene, CDR1 is KGHSH and CDR2 is LQKENI. The CDR3 consists of 13 residues. V shed 4 bases and J 3 bases; nucleotides not matched to a gene: 2. The chain's CDR3 is CASSRQGEETQYF. The DNA for the CDR3 is TGTGCCAGCTCACGACAGGGAGAAGAGACCCAGTACTTC.

The chain carries TRBV2 and TRBJ1-1; D unclear. The germline V and J ends were trimmed by 8 bases and 4 bases, with 14 bases remaining between them. Germline V CDR1 and CDR2: SNHLY, FYNNEI. The CDR3 length is 13 residues. The CDR3 protein is CASSNEKSTEAFF. Here the CDR3 DNA reads TGTGCCAGCTCGAACGAAAAGAGCACTGAAGCTTTCTTT.

This clone occurred once. The rearrangement joins TRBV9 to TRBJ1-1, with 9 nucleotides matching TRBD1. Germline V gene lookup returns CDR1 SGDLS and CDR2 YYNGEE. There are 15 residues in the CDR3. Losses at the gene ends were 2 bases for V and 1 base for J; bases not matched to a gene: 3. CDR3 DNA sequence: TGTGCCAGCAGCGTCCCGGGACAGGGGAACACTGAAGCTTTCTTT. Its translation is CASSVPGQGNTEAFF. The complete variable domain, with remaining parts taken from reference TRBV9 and TRBJ1-1, reads DSGVTQTPKHLITATGQRVTLRCSPRSGDLSVYWYQQSLDQGLQFLIQYYNGEERAKGNILERFSAQQFPDLHSELNLSSLELGDSALYFCASSVPGQGNTEAFFGQGTRLTVV.